This record concerns one T cell receptor beta chain sequence. Its antigen remains unidentified. This sample is part of a study of CD8+ T cells in alopecia areata. General study findings and limits: Tofacitinib yielded significantly lower scalp clonality and fewer expanded CD8+ clones among the top 100.

After isolation, RNA underwent reverse transcription to generate cDNA as the sequencing template. Sequencing used immunoSEQ multiplex PCR; TCRdb keeps in-frame clones, though not all of them. The profile covers 270,000 or so clones, with 58% appearing a single time and over 1.5% taken by the ten largest. Treatment defined: oral pan-JAK inhibitor, 5-10 mg twice daily. This specimen was CD4+ T cells sorted from blood, taken at week 24, from a patient treated with tofacitinib. This receptor was obtained from a human donor with alopecia areata.

The CDR3 DNA reads TGCAGCGTTGAAAAGGGGCGGAACACTGAAGCTTTCTTT. Translating gives CSVEKGRNTEAFF. This chain links TRBV29-1 with TRBJ1-1; weak D call: TRBD1 (5 bases). Germline lookup yields CDR1 SQVTM and CDR2 ANQGSEA. Deletions cut 2 bases from V and 1 base from J, with 8 bases between. CDR3 length equals 13 residues.